The 20 T cell receptor beta chains given below trace back to one sample, sequenced in a study of long-term antiretroviral therapy in people with HIV. At survey level, the immunoSEQ assay was run in its v3.0 version. Only in-frame clones appear in the TCRdb table, and some are missing; sequencing was by immunoSEQ multiplex PCR. This sample has some 35,000 clones, with approximately 94% found just once. Specimen: unsorted PBMCs, collected 4.1 years after starting antiretroviral therapy. The receptors were sampled from a woman aged 45-65 years with HIV.

The chain couples TRBV7-9 to TRBJ2-7; D is perhaps TRBD2 (7 bases). Per the germline V gene, CDR1 is SEHNR and CDR2 is FQNEAQ (reference sequence). V lost 5 bases and J 6 bases, leaving 20 bases between the germline ends. The CDR3 runs to 15 residues. The CDR3: CASSPRGGGLLEQYF. The CDR3 DNA reads TGTGCCAGCAGCCCCCGCGGCGGGGGCCTTCTCGAGCAGTACTTC.

The gene calls are TRBV4-1 and TRBJ1-5, with 7 bases identical to TRBD1. Germline values: CDR1 MGHRA, CDR2 YSYEKL. The length of the CDR3 is 16 residues. With V trimmed by 2 bases and J by 2 bases, 6 bases remained unmatched. The CDR3 DNA follows: TGCGCCAGCAGCCAAATCGTCGGGACAGGCAATCAGCCCCAGCATTTT. Translation: CASSQIVGTGNQPQHF.

This sequence joins TRBV4-3 and TRBJ2-3; D may be TRBD1 (7 bases). Germline assignment: CDR1 LGHNA and CDR2 YSLEER. V was cut by 2 bases and J by 0 bases, with 15 bases left in between. The length of the CDR3 is 17 residues. CDR3 loop: CASSQTPAGGSTDTQYF. The CDR3 DNA is TGCGCCAGCAGCCAAACGCCGGCAGGGGGGAGCACAGATACGCAGTATTTT.

This sequence joins TRBV7-2 and TRBJ2-5; D gene uncertain. CDR1 is SGHTA and CDR2 is FQGNSA in the germline V gene. The CDR3 totals 13 residues. Between the trimmed V and J ends, which lost 3 bases and 5 bases, there was a span of 10 bases. CDR3 sequence reads: CASSFDGLETQYF. The CDR3 coding sequence is TGTGCCAGCAGCTTCGACGGTTTGGAGACCCAGTACTTC. The entire variable domain, with the rest obtained from reference TRBV7-2 and TRBJ2-5, is as follows: GAGVSQSPSNKVTEKGKDVELRCDPISGHTALYWYRQSLGQGLEFLIYFQGNSAPDKSGLPSDRFSAERTGGSVSTLTIQRTQQEDSAVYLCASSFDGLETQYFGPGTRLLVL.

The chain links TRBV9 to TRBJ1-6, with unresolved D. The CDR3 covers 15 residues. Germline values: CDR1 SGDLS, CDR2 YYNGEE. The germline V and J ends were trimmed by 0 bases and 5 bases, with 9 bases remaining between them. This CDR3 is CASSVGRLDNSPLHF. The CDR3 DNA follows: TGTGCCAGCAGCGTAGGGAGATTAGATAATTCACCCCTCCACTTT. The full variable domain, rest sourced from reference TRBV9 and TRBJ1-6, is DSGVTQTPKHLITATGQRVTLRCSPRSGDLSVYWYQQSLDQGLQFLIQYYNGEERAKGNILERFSAQQFPDLHSELNLSSLELGDSALYFCASSVGRLDNSPLHFGNGTRLTVT.

The rearrangement links TRBV27 to TRBJ2-5; D tentatively fits TRBD1 or TRBD2 (6 bases each). Germline lookup yields CDR1 MNHEY and CDR2 SMNVEV (reference sequence). V was cut by 3 bases and J by 1 base, with 12 bases left in between. This CDR3 contains 15 residues. The CDR3 sequence: CASSFPGASQETQYF. The CDR3 DNA reads TGTGCCAGCAGTTTTCCGGGGGCTTCCCAAGAGACCCAGTACTTC.

For the CDR3, the DNA is TGTGCCAGCAGCCTATACAGGGGAGGGAGCACTGAAGCTTTCTTT. Translating it yields CASSLYRGGSTEAFF. The chain combines TRBV7-9 with TRBJ1-1; 7 nucleotides align to TRBD1. CDR1 and CDR2 (germline): SEHNR, FQNEAQ (reference sequence). The CDR3 covers 15 residues. Trimming cost V 5 bases and J 4 bases; bases outside gene matches: 10.

The chain combines TRBV2 with TRBJ2-3, with a tentative D call TRBD2 (6 bases). V lost 7 bases and J lost 2, with 19 bases in between. From germline, CDR1 is SNHLY and CDR2 FYNNEI. The CDR3 has 16 residues. The CDR3 region is CASTQRASGLTDTQYF. DNA for the CDR3: TGTGCCAGCACCCAAAGGGCAAGCGGGCTCACAGATACGCAGTATTTT.

This clone was seen a few times. The chain uses TRBV5-6 and TRBJ2-5; 9 positions match TRBD2. The ends lost 0 bases at V and 4 bases at J; junction bases unmatched: 7. Germline assignment: CDR1 SGHDT and CDR2 YYEEEE. The CDR3 has 16 amino acids. CDR3 DNA sequence: TGTGCCAGCAGCTTGGCCCCGGCGGGGGGGCGAGAGACCCAGTACTTC. Amino acid sequence: CASSLAPAGGRETQYF.

This clone was seen a single time. The chain joins TRBV6-4 to TRBJ1-2, with 8 bases aligning to TRBD1. V was pared by 4 bases and J by 8 bases, with 6 bases of the junction left unmatched. The length of the CDR3 is 13 residues. The V gene's germline CDR1 is MRHNA and CDR2 SNTAGT. In DNA, the CDR3 is TGTGCCAGCAGTGTCTCAGGGGGCGCAGGCTACACCTTC. This encodes CASSVSGGAGYTF.

The gene calls are TRBV29-1 and TRBJ2-2, with 8 bases lining up with TRBD1. The CDR3 contains 13 residues. Trimming took 4 bases from V and 6 from J; bases not matched to a gene: 4. Germline lookup yields CDR1 SQVTM and CDR2 ANQGSEA. In DNA form, the CDR3 reads TGCAGCGTTGCGGACAGGGACGCCGGGGAGCTGTTTTTT. It encodes CSVADRDAGELFF.

This chain uses TRBV7-8 with TRBJ2-2, with 11 positions matching TRBD2. This CDR3 is 15 amino acids long. The V and J ends lost 5 bases and 7 bases, in that order; junction bases with no gene match: 6. Germline V gene lookup returns CDR1 SGHVS and CDR2 FQNEAQ. In DNA, the CDR3 is TGTGCCAGCAGCCAACTAGCGGGGGCTATCGGGGAGCTGTTTTTT. Protein sequence: CASSQLAGAIGELFF.

The rearrangement links TRBV10-1 to TRBJ2-3; D is tentatively TRBD1 or TRBD2 (6 bases each). Per the germline V gene, CDR1 is WNHNN and CDR2 is SYGVQD (reference sequence). CDR3 length: 13 amino acids. The V and J ends lost 4 bases and 13 bases respectively, with 18 bases between them. CDR3: CASSGIRGRGKYF. For the CDR3, the DNA is TGCGCCAGCAGTGGGATCAGGGGCCGCGGGAAGTATTTT.

This clone has just one count. This sequence joins TRBV9 and TRBJ1-1, with D uncertain. The CDR3 consists of 16 residues. Germline loops: CDR1 SGDLS, CDR2 YYNGEE. The V and J ends lost 1 base and 0 bases respectively, with 13 bases between them. DNA for the CDR3: TGTGCCAGCAGCGTACGTCCCAATTCAGTGAACACTGAAGCTTTCTTT. Translation gives CASSVRPNSVNTEAFF.

V is TRBV2 and J is TRBJ2-3, with 8 bases identical to TRBD1. V lost 6 bases to trimming and J lost 3 bases; unmatched junction nucleotides: 5. The germline CDR1 and CDR2 sequences are SNHLY and FYNNEI. The CDR3 consists of 14 residues. CDR3 sequence: CASSRQGWTDTQYF. The CDR3 DNA reads as TGTGCCAGCAGCAGACAGGGGTGGACAGATACGCAGTATTTT.

This chain joins TRBV2 and TRBJ1-4; D gene uncertain. Per the germline V gene, CDR1 is SNHLY and CDR2 is FYNNEI. This CDR3 spans 18 amino acids. Between the trimmed V and J ends, which lost 1 base and 0 bases, there was a span of 15 bases. CDR3 nucleotides: TGTGCCAGCAGTGAAGTCGTTTTGGCGGACCCAACTAATGAAAAACTGTTTTTT. Translated, it gives CASSEVVLADPTNEKLFF.

The chain has TRBV2 and TRBJ2-7; D may be TRBD2 (6 bases). Germline CDR1 SNHLY, CDR2 FYNNEI. The V end lost 3 bases, the J end lost 3 bases, and 15 bases lay between the germline ends. There are 15 residues in the CDR3. The chain's CDR3 is CASSEAGRGSYEQYF. In DNA, the CDR3 is TGTGCCAGCAGTGAGGCAGGCCGGGGGAGCTACGAGCAGTACTTC.

The V and J genes are TRBV2 and TRBJ2-5; weak D call: TRBD2 (6 bases). CDR1 is SNHLY and CDR2 is FYNNEI in the germline V gene. The CDR3 runs 10 residues. V dropped 8 bases and J dropped 6 bases, with 7 bases sitting between them. The CDR3 protein is CASGRQTQYF. DNA of the CDR3: TGTGCCAGCGGGAGGCAGACCCAGTACTTC.

This chain connects TRBV5-1 to TRBJ1-1; D gene unclear. CDR3 length: 12 amino acids. V was trimmed by 0 bases and J by 10 bases, leaving 10 bases between them. CDR1 and CDR2 (germline): SGHRS, YFSETQ. CDR3 protein: CASSLGANGAFF. The DNA of the CDR3 is TGCGCCAGCAGCTTGGGGGCAAACGGAGCTTTCTTT.

The chain couples TRBV10-3 to TRBJ1-2; D gene uncertain. CDR3 length: 11 amino acids. Trimming removed 4 bases at V and 6 bases at J, with 6 bases between. Germline loops: CDR1 ENHRY, CDR2 SYGVKD. This CDR3 reads CAISASDGYTF. CDR3 DNA sequence: TGTGCCATCAGTGCATCTGATGGCTACACCTTC.